This entry is about one T cell receptor (beta chain). The sample is drawn from a study of blood T cell repertoires in COVID-19. Whole-study context: From T cells, B-cell-depleted T cells, or PBMCs came the material, which was cDNA or gDNA.

This CDR3 is built from 15 residues. Germline assignment: CDR1 MNHEY and CDR2 SVGAGI. V was pared by 6 bases and J by 0 bases, with 11 bases between. Original processing methods: Amplification of reference gene primers was used by the study to estimate nucleated cell counts. Assay: immunoSEQ multiplex PCR; the TCRdb copy retains only in-frame clones and omits some. The DNA was the basis for D and trimming; V, J and clone size are from that table. The sample has around 500,000 clones; roughly 85% are singletons. The specimen was peripheral blood. The sequence was obtained from a human donor in a cohort sampled during active COVID-19. This chain connects TRBV6-5 to TRBJ1-4, with D perhaps TRBD1 (6 bases). CDR3 sequence: CASSRQDTTNEKLFF. The CDR3 region has the DNA TGTGCCAGCAGCCGACAGGACACAACTAATGAAAAACTGTTTTTT.